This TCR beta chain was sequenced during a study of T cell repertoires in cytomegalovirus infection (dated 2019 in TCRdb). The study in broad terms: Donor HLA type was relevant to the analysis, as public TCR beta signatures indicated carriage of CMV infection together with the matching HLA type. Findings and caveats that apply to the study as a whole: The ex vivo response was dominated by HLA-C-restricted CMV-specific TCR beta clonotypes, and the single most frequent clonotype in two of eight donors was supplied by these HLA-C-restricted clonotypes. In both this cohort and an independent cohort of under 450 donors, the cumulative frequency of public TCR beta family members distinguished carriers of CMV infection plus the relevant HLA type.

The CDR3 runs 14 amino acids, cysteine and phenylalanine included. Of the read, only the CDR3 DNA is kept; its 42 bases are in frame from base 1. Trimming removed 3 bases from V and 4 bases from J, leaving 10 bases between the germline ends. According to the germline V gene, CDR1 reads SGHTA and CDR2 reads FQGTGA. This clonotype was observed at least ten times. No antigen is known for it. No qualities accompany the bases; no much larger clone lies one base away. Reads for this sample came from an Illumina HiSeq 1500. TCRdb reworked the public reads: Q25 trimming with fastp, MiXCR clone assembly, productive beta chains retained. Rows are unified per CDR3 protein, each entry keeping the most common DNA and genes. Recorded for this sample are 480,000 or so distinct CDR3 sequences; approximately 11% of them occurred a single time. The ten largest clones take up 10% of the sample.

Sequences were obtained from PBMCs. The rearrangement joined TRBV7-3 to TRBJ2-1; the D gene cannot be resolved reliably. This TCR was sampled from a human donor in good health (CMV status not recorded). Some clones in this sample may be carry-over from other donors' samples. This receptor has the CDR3 CASSFGSGYNEQFF. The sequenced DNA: TGTGCCAGCAGCTTCGGGTCCGGGTACAATGAGCAGTTCTTC.